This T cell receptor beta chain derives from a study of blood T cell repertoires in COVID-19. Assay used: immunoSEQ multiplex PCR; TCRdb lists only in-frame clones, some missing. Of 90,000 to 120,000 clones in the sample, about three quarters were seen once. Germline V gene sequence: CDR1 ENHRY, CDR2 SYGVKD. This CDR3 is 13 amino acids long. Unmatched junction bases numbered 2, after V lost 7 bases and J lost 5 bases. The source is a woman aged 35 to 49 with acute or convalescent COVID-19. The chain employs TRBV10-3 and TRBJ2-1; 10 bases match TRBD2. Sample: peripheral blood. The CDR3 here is CAITSGGDNEQFF. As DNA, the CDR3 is TGTGCCATCACTAGCGGGGGAGACAATGAGCAGTTCTTC.